This T cell receptor beta chain came from a study of memory CD4+ T cells and cytomegalovirus serostatus. The wider study: Of the healthy Belgian adults, 9 were CMV seropositive and 20 to 25 seronegative. Study-wide findings and caveats: A US-trained random forest predicted CMV serostatus with median AUC around 0.9.

In the original workflow: After removing out-of-frame reads, 2 million to 2.5 million distinct TCRbeta sequences remained. The assay was immunoSEQ multiplex PCR, and TCRdb's table has in-frame clones only and misses some. V and J calls and clone size are copied from that table; D and trimming were computed from the DNA. The sample lists about 82,000 clones, over 80% occurring once. This CDR3 has 16 amino acids. The V end was cut by 0 bases, the J end by 1 base, with 10 bases between. Germline V gives CDR1 SGHRS, CDR2 YFSETQ. Single viable CD3+CD4+CD8-CD45RO+ cells were sorted as the memory CD4+ T cells. Positive selection with CD4 microbeads enriched total CD4+ T cells. Concerning this clone: Antigen specificity is unknown.

Sequenced sample: memory CD4+ T cells from blood. The rearrangement links TRBV5-1 to TRBJ2-2, with a tentative D call TRBD2 (6 bases). This receptor was taken from an adult in good health and CMV-seronegative. The CDR3 DNA reads TGCGCCAGCAGCTTGGGGGCCGGGGGGAACACCGGGGAGCTGTTTTTT. Protein: CASSLGAGGNTGELFF.